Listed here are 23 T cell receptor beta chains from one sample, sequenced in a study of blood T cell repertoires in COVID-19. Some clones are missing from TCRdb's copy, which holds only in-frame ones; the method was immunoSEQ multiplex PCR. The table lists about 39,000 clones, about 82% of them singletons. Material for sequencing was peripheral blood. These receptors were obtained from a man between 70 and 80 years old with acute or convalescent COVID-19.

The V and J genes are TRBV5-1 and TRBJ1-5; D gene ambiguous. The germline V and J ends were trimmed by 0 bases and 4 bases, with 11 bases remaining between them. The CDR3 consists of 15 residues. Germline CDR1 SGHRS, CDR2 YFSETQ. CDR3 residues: CASSLAGQENQPQHF. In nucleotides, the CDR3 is TGCGCCAGCAGCTTGGCCGGCCAGGAAAATCAGCCCCAGCATTTT. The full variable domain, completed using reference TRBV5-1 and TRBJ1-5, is KAGVTQTPRYLIKTRGQQVTLSCSPISGHRSVSWYQQTPGQGLQFLFEYFSETQRNKGNFPGRFSGRQFSNSRSEMNVSTLELGDSALYLCASSLAGQENQPQHFGDGTRLSIL.

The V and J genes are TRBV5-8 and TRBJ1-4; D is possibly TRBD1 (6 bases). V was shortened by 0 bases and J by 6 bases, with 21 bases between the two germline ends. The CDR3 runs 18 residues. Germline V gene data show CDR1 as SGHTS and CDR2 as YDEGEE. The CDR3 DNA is TGTGCCAGCAGCTTGGTGCGGGGAGGGGGTCCCAAGTATGAAAAACTGTTTTTT. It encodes CASSLVRGGGPKYEKLFF.

The CDR3 is CASNNLDREGTEAFF. The CDR3 nucleotides read TGTGCCAGCAACAATTTAGACCGGGAGGGCACTGAAGCTTTCTTT. The rearrangement joins TRBV7-9 to TRBJ1-1, with unresolved D. V was shortened by 7 bases and J by 4 bases, with 19 bases between the two germline ends. The CDR3 is 15 amino acids. In germline, CDR1 is SEHNR, CDR2 FQNEAQ (reference sequence). Full variable domain (rest looked up from reference TRBV7-9 and TRBJ1-1): DTGVSQNPRHKITKRGQNVTFRCDPISEHNRLYWYRQTLGQGPEFLTYFQNEAQLEKSRLLSDRFSAERPKGSFSTLEIQRTEQGDSAMYLCASNNLDREGTEAFFGQGTRLTVV.

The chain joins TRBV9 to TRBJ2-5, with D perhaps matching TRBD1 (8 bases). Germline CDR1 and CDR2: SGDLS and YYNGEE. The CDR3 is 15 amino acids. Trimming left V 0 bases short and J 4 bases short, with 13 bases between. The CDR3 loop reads CASSVEDREGETQYF. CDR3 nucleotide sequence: TGTGCCAGCAGCGTAGAGGACAGGGAGGGAGAGACCCAGTACTTC.

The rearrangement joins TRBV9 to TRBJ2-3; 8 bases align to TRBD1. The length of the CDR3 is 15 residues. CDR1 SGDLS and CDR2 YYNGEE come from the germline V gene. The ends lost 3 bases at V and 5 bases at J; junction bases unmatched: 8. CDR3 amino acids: CASSAEDRAVDTQYF. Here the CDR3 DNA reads TGTGCCAGCAGCGCCGAGGACAGGGCTGTAGATACGCAGTATTTT.

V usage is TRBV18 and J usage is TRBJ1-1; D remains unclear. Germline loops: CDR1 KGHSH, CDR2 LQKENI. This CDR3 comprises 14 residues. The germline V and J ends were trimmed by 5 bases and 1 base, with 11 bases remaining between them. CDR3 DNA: TGTGCCAGCTCAACGACGGGGAAGAACACTGAAGCTTTCTTT. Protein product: CASSTTGKNTEAFF.

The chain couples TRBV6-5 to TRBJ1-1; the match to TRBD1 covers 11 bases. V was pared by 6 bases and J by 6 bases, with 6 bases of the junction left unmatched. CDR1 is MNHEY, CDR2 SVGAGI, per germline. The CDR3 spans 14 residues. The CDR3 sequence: CASRRTGGIPEAFF. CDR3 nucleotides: TGTGCCAGCAGAAGGACAGGGGGCATACCTGAAGCTTTCTTT.

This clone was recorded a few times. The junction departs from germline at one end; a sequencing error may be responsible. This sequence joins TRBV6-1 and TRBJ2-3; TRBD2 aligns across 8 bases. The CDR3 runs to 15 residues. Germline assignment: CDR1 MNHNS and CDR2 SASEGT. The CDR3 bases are TGTGCCAGCAGGGAAGCGGGGGAGGGCACAGATACGCAGTATTTT. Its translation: CASREAGEGTDTQYF.

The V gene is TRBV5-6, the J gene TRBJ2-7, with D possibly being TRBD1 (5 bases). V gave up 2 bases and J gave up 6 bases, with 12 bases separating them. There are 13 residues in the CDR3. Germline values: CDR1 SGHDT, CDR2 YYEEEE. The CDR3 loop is CASSFLREREQYF. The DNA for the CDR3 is TGTGCCAGCAGCTTTCTCAGGGAACGCGAGCAGTACTTC.

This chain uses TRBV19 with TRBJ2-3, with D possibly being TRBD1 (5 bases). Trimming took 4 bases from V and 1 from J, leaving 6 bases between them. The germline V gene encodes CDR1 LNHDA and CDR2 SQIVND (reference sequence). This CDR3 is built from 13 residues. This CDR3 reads CASSTTGTDTQYF. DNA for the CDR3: TGTGCCAGTAGTACGACAGGCACAGATACGCAGTATTTT.

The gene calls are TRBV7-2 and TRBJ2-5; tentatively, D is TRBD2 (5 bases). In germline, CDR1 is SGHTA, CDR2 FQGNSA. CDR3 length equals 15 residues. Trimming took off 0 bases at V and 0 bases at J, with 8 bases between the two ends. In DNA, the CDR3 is TGTGCCAGCAGCTTAGCGCAGGACTACCAAGAGACCCAGTACTTC. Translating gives CASSLAQDYQETQYF. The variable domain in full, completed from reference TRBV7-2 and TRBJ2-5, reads GAGVSQSPSNKVTEKGKDVELRCDPISGHTALYWYRQSLGQGLEFLIYFQGNSAPDKSGLPSDRFSAERTGGSVSTLTIQRTQQEDSAVYLCASSLAQDYQETQYFGPGTRLLVL.

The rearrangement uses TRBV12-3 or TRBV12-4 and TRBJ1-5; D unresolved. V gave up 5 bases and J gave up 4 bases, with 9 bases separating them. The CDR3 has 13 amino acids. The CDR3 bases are TGTGCCAGCAGTCTGCCGGTTAATCAGCCCCAGCATTTT. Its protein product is CASSLPVNQPQHF.

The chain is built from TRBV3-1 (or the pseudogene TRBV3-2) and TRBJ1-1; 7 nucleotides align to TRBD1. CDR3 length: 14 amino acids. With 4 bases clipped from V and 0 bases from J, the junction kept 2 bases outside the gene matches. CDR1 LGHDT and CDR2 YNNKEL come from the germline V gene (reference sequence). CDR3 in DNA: TGTGCCAGCAGCCTCGGGACAGTGAACACTGAAGCTTTCTTT. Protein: CASSLGTVNTEAFF.

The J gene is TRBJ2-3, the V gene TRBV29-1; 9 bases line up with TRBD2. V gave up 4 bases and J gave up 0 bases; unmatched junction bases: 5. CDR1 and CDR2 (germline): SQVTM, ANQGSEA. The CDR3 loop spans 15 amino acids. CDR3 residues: CSVALTSGSTDTQYF. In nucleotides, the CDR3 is TGCAGCGTTGCCCTGACTAGCGGAAGCACAGATACGCAGTATTTT.

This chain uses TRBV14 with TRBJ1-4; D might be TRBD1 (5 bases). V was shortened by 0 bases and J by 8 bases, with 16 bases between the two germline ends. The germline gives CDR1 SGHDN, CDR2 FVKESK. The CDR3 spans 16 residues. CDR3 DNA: TGTGCCAGCAGCCAAGATAACGGCAGGGTGGAAGAAAAACTGTTTTTT. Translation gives CASSQDNGRVEEKLFF.

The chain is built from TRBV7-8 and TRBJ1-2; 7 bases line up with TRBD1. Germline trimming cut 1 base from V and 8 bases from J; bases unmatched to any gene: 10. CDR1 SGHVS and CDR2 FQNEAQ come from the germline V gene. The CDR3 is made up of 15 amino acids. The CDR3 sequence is CASSLDHRGFLGYTF. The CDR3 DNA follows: TGTGCCAGCAGCTTAGATCACAGGGGATTTCTAGGCTACACCTTC.

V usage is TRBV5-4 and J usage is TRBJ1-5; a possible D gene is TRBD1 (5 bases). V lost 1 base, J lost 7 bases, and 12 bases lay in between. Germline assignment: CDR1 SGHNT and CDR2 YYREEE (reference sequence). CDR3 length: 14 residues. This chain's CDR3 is CASSLWGVRQPQHF. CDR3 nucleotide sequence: TGTGCCAGCAGCTTGTGGGGGGTTAGACAGCCCCAGCATTTT.

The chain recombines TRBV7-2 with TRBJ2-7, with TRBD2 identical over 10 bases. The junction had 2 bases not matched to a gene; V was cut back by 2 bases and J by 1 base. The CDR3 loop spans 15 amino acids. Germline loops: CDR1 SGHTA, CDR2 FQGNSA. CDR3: CASSLRAGGSYEQYF. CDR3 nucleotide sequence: TGTGCCAGCAGCTTACGAGCGGGGGGGTCCTACGAGCAGTACTTC.

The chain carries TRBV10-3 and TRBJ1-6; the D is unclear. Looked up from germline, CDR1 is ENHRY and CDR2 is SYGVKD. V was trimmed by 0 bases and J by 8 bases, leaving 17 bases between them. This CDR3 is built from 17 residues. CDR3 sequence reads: CAISESSLTRRDSPLHF. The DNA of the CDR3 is TGTGCCATCAGTGAGTCGTCACTTACAAGGAGGGATTCACCCCTCCACTTT.

The CDR3 sequence is CASSIATGEQFF. CDR3 DNA: TGTGCCAGTAGTATAGCCACGGGTGAGCAGTTCTTC. The chain uses TRBV19 and TRBJ2-1; no reliable D call. Germline lookup yields CDR1 LNHDA and CDR2 SQIVND (reference sequence). Between the trimmed V and J ends, which lost 1 base and 9 bases, there was a span of 7 bases. The CDR3 has 12 residues.

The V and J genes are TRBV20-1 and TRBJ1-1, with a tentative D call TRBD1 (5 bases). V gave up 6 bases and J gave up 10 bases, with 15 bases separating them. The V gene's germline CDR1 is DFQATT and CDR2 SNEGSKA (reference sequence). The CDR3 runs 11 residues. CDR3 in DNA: TGCAGTGCCCCCGACAGAATTGGAGCTTTCTTT. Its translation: CSAPDRIGAFF.

The DNA for the CDR3 is TGTGCCAGCAGTTACTCGGAGGCCGGAAACACCATATATTTT. Its translation is CASSYSEAGNTIYF. The genes are TRBV6-5 and TRBJ1-3; D uncertain. The CDR3 covers 14 residues. Germline V lookup: CDR1 MNHEY, CDR2 SVGAGI. V lost 0 bases, J lost 4 bases, and 7 bases lay in between.

CDR3 protein: CASTGEVGNTEAFF. CDR3 bases: TGTGCCAGCACGGGGGAAGTTGGGAACACTGAAGCTTTCTTT. This chain uses TRBV7-8 with TRBJ1-1, with D maybe TRBD1 (5 bases). V was trimmed by 7 bases and J by 1 base, leaving 13 bases between them. The CDR3 sequence is 14 residues long. Per the germline V gene, CDR1 is SGHVS and CDR2 is FQNEAQ.